This T cell receptor beta chain was retrieved from a study of lymphopenia after photon versus proton radiotherapy. Whole-study results and caveats: In patients who died, overall survival fell as post-nadir TCR diversity dropped more. Oligoclonal CD8+ Temra expansion after nadir drove photon patients' diversity drop.

CDR3 size: 14 residues. V gave up 0 bases and J gave up 1 base, with 6 bases separating them. Germline CDR1 is MGHRA and CDR2 is YSYEKL. Some clones are missing from TCRdb's copy, which holds only in-frame ones; the method was immunoSEQ multiplex PCR. The profile covers around 29,000 clones, with roughly 94% appearing a single time and 0.55% to 0.9% taken by the ten largest. A word on this clone: What it recognizes is unknown.

The sequence was obtained from a woman in her forties or fifties with cholangiocarcinoma. This chain links TRBV4-1 with TRBJ1-1; D gene unclear. The sequencing used peripheral blood, collected from a patient treated with photon-based radiotherapy. CDR3 region: CASSQDSENTEAFF. The CDR3 bases are TGCGCCAGCAGCCAAGATTCCGAGAACACTGAAGCTTTCTTT.